A few counts support the clone carrying this T cell receptor beta chain. Its antigen remains unidentified. Unique molecular identifiers had been added to the TCR beta cDNA libraries. With roughly 1 to 11 million T cells as the source, a few hundred thousand cDNA molecules resulted. Each CDR3 protein gets one entry after TCRdb re-called the PCR reads with MiXCR. The sample has some 890,000 distinct CDR3 sequences, about 53% seen once. This record belongs to a study of post-analysis software for immune sequencing data. Study context: The disease courses covered relapsing-remitting, secondary progressive and progressive-relapsing multiple sclerosis.

The study's findings and limits: Significantly lower normalized Chao1 diversity was seen in multiple sclerosis patients than in controls.

The sample was blood. The TCR was taken from a girl between 5 and 17 years old with multiple sclerosis.

DNA for the CDR3: TGCAGTGCTAGAGTGTCCAGGGAGGGCGGCTACACCTTC. Translation: CSARVSREGGYTF. This chain connects TRBV20-1 to TRBJ1-2; maybe TRBD1 (5 bases). CDR1 DFQATT and CDR2 SNEGSKA come from the germline V gene (reference sequence). The V end lost 1 base, the J end lost 8 bases, and 14 bases lay between the germline ends. The CDR3 is 13 amino acids.